This T cell receptor beta chain was recovered during a study of T cell responses to AZD1222 COVID-19 vaccine. Turning to this clone: Its cognate antigen is unknown.

Study-level findings and limits: The peak T cell response came first, and repertoires were sampled only after it. A reported finding is that nearly half of spike-specific TCRs target unmutated variant regions. Most donors were white British, females outnumbered males, and clonal diversity was possibly underestimated. Only 6 or 7 people who got AZD1222 tested seropositive at baseline.

Sequenced by immunoSEQ multiplex PCR; TCRdb stores in-frame clones only, minus some. In the table there are over 100,000 clones, 93% of which are singletons. Sequenced here: peripheral blood, sampled on day 0 of AZD1222 vaccination. This TCR derives from an adult in good health.

The CDR3 loop reads CASSLPPYEQYF. CDR3 coding DNA: TGTGCCAGCAGCTTACCACCCTACGAGCAGTACTTC. The V and J genes are TRBV5-4 and TRBJ2-7, with D unresolved. Looked up from germline, CDR1 is SGHNT and CDR2 is YYREEE (reference sequence). The CDR3 contains 12 residues. Trimming cost V 2 bases and J 2 bases, with 5 bases left between them.